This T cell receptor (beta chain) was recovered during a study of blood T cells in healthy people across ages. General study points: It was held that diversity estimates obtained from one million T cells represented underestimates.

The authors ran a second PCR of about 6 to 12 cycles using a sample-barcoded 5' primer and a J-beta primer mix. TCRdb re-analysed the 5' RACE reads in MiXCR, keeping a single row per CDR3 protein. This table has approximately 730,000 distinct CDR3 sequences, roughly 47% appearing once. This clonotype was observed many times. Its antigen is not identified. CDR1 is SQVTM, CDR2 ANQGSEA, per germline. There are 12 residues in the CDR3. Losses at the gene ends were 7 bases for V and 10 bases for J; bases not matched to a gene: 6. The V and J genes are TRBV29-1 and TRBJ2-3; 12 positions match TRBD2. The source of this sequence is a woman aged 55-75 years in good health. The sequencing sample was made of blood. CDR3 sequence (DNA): TGCAGCGGCGCGACTAGCGGGGGTTCGCAGTATTTT. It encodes CSGATSGGSQYF.